This T cell receptor (beta chain) was sequenced during a study of graft-versus-host responses after intestinal transplantation. Points from the study as a whole: Association was observed between peak circulating GvH clone levels and early post-transplant HvG declines. Present in recipient marrow, GvH clones included some that appeared first in ileum or blood.

Measured with immunoSEQ multiplex PCR; TCRdb has only the in-frame clones, and not every one. There are about 2,500 clones in the sample; under 30% occur only once, and around 5% lies in the top ten. The CDR3 spans 15 residues. V was clipped by 2 bases and J by 4 bases; unmatched bases: 6. CDR1 SGHDT and CDR2 YYEEEE come from the germline V gene. There were approximately 200,000 CFSE-labeled responder cells plated together with approximately 200,000 irradiated, violet-dye-labeled stimulator cells. Sorting after the reaction isolated proliferating CFSE-low CD3+CD4+ and CD3+CD8+ responders. The sequence was obtained from a human patient who was an organ donor for intestinal transplantation. This chain uses TRBV5-6 with TRBJ2-1, with 7 bases matching TRBD2. The sample in question was alloreactive CD4+ T cells from a mixed lymphocyte reaction culture, obtained before transplantation. Subset noted: CFSE-low proliferating T cells sorted from roughly six-day pre-transplant mixed lymphocyte reaction (GvH or HvG direction). The CDR3 here is CASSFIGGGYNEQFF. The DNA of the CDR3 is TGTGCCAGCAGCTTTATTGGGGGGGGTTACAATGAGCAGTTCTTC.